The entry below gives a single T cell receptor (beta chain) sequence along with its context. Its antigen is unknown. This record comes from a study of blood T cells in healthy people across ages. Study results and limitations: Naive T cell percentage and TCR beta diversity correlated strongly. TCR beta diversity per million T cells fell roughly linearly with age. Long-lived donors carried more naive CD4+ cells and greater diversity than aged donors.

Next came a second PCR, run for about 7 to 12 cycles, which used a sample-barcoded 5' primer along with a J-beta primer mix. TCRdb re-analysed the 5' RACE reads in MiXCR, keeping a single row per CDR3 protein. The table records 870,000 or so distinct CDR3 sequences, around 28% of them present only once. Peripheral blood from each donor was collected in a volume of about 10 milliliters. CDR1 and CDR2 from the germline V gene are SNHLY and FYNNEI. The CDR3 runs 15 residues. With V trimmed by 7 bases and J by 4 bases, 9 bases remained unmatched. Sequencing was carried out using blood. The chain is built from TRBV2 and TRBJ2-3; 9 positions agree with TRBD2. The receptor comes from an elderly woman in good health. This CDR3 is CASKVAGGGADTQYF. CDR3 nucleotide sequence: TGTGCCAGCAAGGTGGCGGGAGGGGGCGCAGATACGCAGTATTTT.